The clone carrying this T cell receptor beta chain occurred a few times. Its antigen is unknown. The sample belongs to a study of cytomegalovirus exposure and HLA in healthy donors. CDR1 SGHNT and CDR2 YENEEA come from the germline V gene. The CDR3 contains 16 residues. The trim removed 2 bases at V and 0 bases at J, leaving 5 bases unmatched. Use of 60 Vbeta and 13 Jbeta primers characterized the PCR. The data were produced by immunoSEQ multiplex PCR, yet TCRdb's version contains in-frame clones alone and is incomplete. The data hold about 130,000 clones, with around 80% observed a single time. Study results and limitations: There were some public TCRs occurring in many donors, but most TCR sequences were rare. Available immune exposure information was restricted to CMV serostatus only.

The rearrangement joins TRBV11-3 to TRBJ2-7; TRBD1 matches 9 bases. The sequencing sample was made of PBMCs. The sequence derives from a man in his forties in good health and CMV-seropositive. CDR3 nucleotides: TGTGCCAGCAGCTTAACTACAGGGGGCCTCTCCTACGAGCAGTACTTC. It yields the protein CASSLTTGGLSYEQYF.